The 4 T cell receptor beta chains listed next were all sequenced from one sample in a study of beta chain features in type 1 diabetes. Investigators reverse transcribed all isolated RNA, so they sequenced expressed TCRB transcripts. TCRdb's table, derived via immunoSEQ multiplex PCR, lists solely in-frame clones and lacks some. The sample includes about 140,000 clones, 6.9% of them seen just once. The sequencing input was central memory CD4+ T cells from blood. These receptors all come from a woman under 40 in good health.

This clone was seen only a few times. V usage is TRBV7-2 and J usage is TRBJ2-5, with D tentatively TRBD2 (6 bases). The DNA matches TRBJ2-7 better at its end, which makes the J call doubtful. Germline V CDR1 and CDR2: SGHTA, FQGNSA. This CDR3 is 14 amino acids long. CDR3 DNA sequence: TGTGCCAGCAAAGCGGGTCTGTCCTCCTACGAGCAGTACTTC. Protein: CASKAGLSSYEQYF.

The chain recombines TRBV6-1 with TRBJ2-7, with 9 positions matching TRBD1. CDR3 length equals 15 residues. Germline CDR1 MNHNS, CDR2 SASEGT. V gave up 8 bases and J gave up 6 bases; unmatched junction bases: 14. CDR3 bases: TGTGCCAGCGAACCGGGGGACAGGGCCCGTGGCGAGCAGTACTTC. The encoded protein is CASEPGDRARGEQYF.

This clone came up a few times. The rearrangement links TRBV5-1 to TRBJ2-7, with a tentative D call TRBD1 (6 bases). The length of the CDR3 is 14 residues. Germline V gene lookup returns CDR1 SGHRS and CDR2 YFSETQ. The germline V and J ends were trimmed by 0 bases and 5 bases, with 12 bases remaining between them. CDR3 region: CASSLAGDFNEQYF. CDR3 bases: TGCGCCAGCAGCTTGGCAGGGGATTTCAACGAGCAGTACTTC. Full variable domain (outside the CDR3, taken from reference TRBV5-1 and TRBJ2-7): KAGVTQTPRYLIKTRGQQVTLSCSPISGHRSVSWYQQTPGQGLQFLFEYFSETQRNKGNFPGRFSGRQFSNSRSEMNVSTLELGDSALYLCASSLAGDFNEQYFGPGTRLTVT.

This clone appeared a few times. The genes are TRBV2 and TRBJ2-5; 12 bases are a match to TRBD2. This CDR3 is 16 amino acids long. Germline loops: CDR1 SNHLY, CDR2 FYNNEI. V trimming: 4 bases; J trimming: 2 bases; junction bases outside the gene matches: 5. The CDR3: CASSALLAGGQETQYF. The CDR3 bases are TGTGCCAGCAGTGCCCTACTAGCGGGAGGACAAGAGACCCAGTACTTC.